Reported below is one T cell receptor (beta chain). Its antigen is not identified. The data are from a study of T-cell reconstitution after alpha-beta-depleted transplantation in children. Study-level points and caveats: Recipient T cells and thymic progenitors that survived were the source of the high TCRbeta diversity seen at day 60 in some patients. Newly produced T cells mostly accounted for T-cell counts and diversity one year post-transplant. After transplant, at about two months, alpha-beta T cells were reportedly derived from several hundred expanded graft clones.

The germline V gene encodes CDR1 MNHEY and CDR2 SVGAGI. This CDR3 comprises 14 residues. Trimming left V 0 bases short and J 0 bases short, with 3 bases between. Molecular barcoding with unique molecular identifiers was used for the TCRbeta library. Each CDR3 protein is one row after TCRdb ran MiXCR on the PCR reads. The sample holds about 420,000 distinct CDR3 sequences; about a sixth are singletons and the top ten take over 25%. The source of this sequence is a boy younger than two who had a stem cell transplant for Wiskott-Aldrich syndrome, so the T cells may come from the graft donor. The source material was PBMCs, mostly from graft donor cells, sampled 360 days after TCRalphabeta/CD19-depleted stem cell transplant. The V call is TRBV6-5, the J call TRBJ2-1; no firm D call. The chain's CDR3 is CASSYSHSYNEQFF. The CDR3 DNA follows: TGTGCCAGCAGTTACTCGCACTCCTACAATGAGCAGTTCTTC.